These 4 T cell receptor beta chains share one sample of origin, sequenced in a study of blood T cell repertoires in COVID-19. Using immunoSEQ multiplex PCR, the repertoire was profiled, and TCRdb retains in-frame clones only, with some absent. The sample consists of 140,000 to 150,000 clones, 65% to 85% of them appearing once. Sequences were obtained from peripheral blood. Receptors originate from a man between 50 and 59 years old with active or convalescent COVID-19.

This clone was seen a few times. As DNA, the CDR3 is TGTGCCAGCACCACGGGACAGCGGGATCAGCCCCAGCATTTT. Translated, it gives CASTTGQRDQPQHF. V gene TRBV28 combines with J gene TRBJ1-5, with 7 positions matching TRBD1. With V trimmed by 7 bases and J by 5 bases, 8 bases remained unmatched. This CDR3 is 14 amino acids long. Germline V gives CDR1 MDHEN, CDR2 SYDVKM.

This chain links TRBV19 with TRBJ1-1; D uncertain. Germline CDR1 LNHDA, CDR2 SQIVND (reference sequence). The CDR3 spans 16 residues. V lost 7 bases and J 4 bases, leaving 22 bases between the germline ends. CDR3 in amino acids: CASTKNRAIGGTEAFF. The CDR3 coding sequence is TGTGCCAGTACCAAAAATAGGGCCATCGGAGGCACTGAAGCTTTCTTT.

This clone was detected only once. V is TRBV5-1 and J is TRBJ2-1; 10 positions agree with TRBD1. Looked up from germline, CDR1 is SGHRS and CDR2 is YFSETQ. J gave up 6 bases and V 4 bases, and 4 bases lay outside the gene matches. CDR3 length: 14 residues. CDR3 residues: CASSPGTGANEQFF. The CDR3 DNA is TGCGCCAGCAGCCCCGGGACAGGGGCCAATGAGCAGTTCTTC.

This chain connects TRBV25-1 to TRBJ1-2; TRBD1 matches 7 bases. The CDR3 extends over 14 amino acids. The J segment lost 5 bases and the V segment lost 5 bases, leaving 8 bases of the junction unmatched. Per germline, CDR1 MGHDK and CDR2 SYGVNS. CDR3 residues: CASSKGGQLYGYTF. As DNA, the CDR3 is TGTGCCAGCAGTAAAGGGGGACAGCTTTATGGCTACACCTTC.